The 7 T cell receptor beta chains below were found in one sample sequenced in a study of CD8 T cells in Susac syndrome. Reverse transcription used roughly 0.45 to 1 ug RNA and random hexamers. TCRdb fed the immunoSEQ multiplex PCR reads into MiXCR, producing one record per CDR3 protein. Of roughly 80,000 distinct CDR3 sequences in the sample, around 94% were seen once. The material sequenced was CD8+ T cells from PBMCs. The receptors here all came from a human donor in good health.

The V gene is TRBV12-3 or TRBV12-4, the J gene TRBJ2-1; a weak D match, TRBD1 (6 bases). The CDR3 extends over 10 amino acids. V lost 3 bases and J lost 12, with 6 bases in between. The CDR3 nucleotides read TGTGCCAGCAGTTTCAGGGGGCAGTTCTTC. Its translation: CASSFRGQFF.

The chain couples TRBV20-1 to TRBJ1-4; the match to TRBD1 covers 7 bases. Germline CDR1 and CDR2: DFQATT and SNEGSKA (reference sequence). This CDR3 is built from 15 residues. Losses at the gene ends were 2 bases for V and 3 bases for J; bases not matched to a gene: 6. The CDR3 sequence is CSARHPGTANEKLFF. The CDR3 DNA follows: TGCAGTGCTAGACACCCCGGGACAGCTAATGAAAAACTGTTTTTT.

The chain uses TRBV12-3 or TRBV12-4 and TRBJ2-7, with 7 positions matching TRBD1. J lost 9 bases, V lost 7 bases, and 15 bases had no gene match. This CDR3 comprises 14 residues. For the CDR3, the DNA is TGTGCCAGCAAAAAGGACAGGAGGTCTTTCGTGCAGTACGTC. Residues: CASKKDRRSFVQYV.

The rearrangement joins TRBV7-2 to TRBJ2-7, with 14 bases aligning to TRBD2. This CDR3 region has 17 residues. The V gene end was trimmed by 5 bases and the J gene end by 4 bases; junction bases not matched to a gene: 10. CDR1 SGHTA and CDR2 FQGNSA come from the germline V gene. The CDR3 nucleotides read TGTGCCAGCAGCCCCACGTCCGGGACTAGCGGGAGATACGAGCAGTACGTC. Its translation is CASSPTSGTSGRYEQYV.

The V gene is TRBV5-6, the J gene TRBJ1-5; perhaps TRBD1 as D (6 bases). V lost 5 bases to trimming and J lost 6 bases, with 15 bases between them. This CDR3 has 14 residues. The germline V gene encodes CDR1 SGHDT and CDR2 YYEEEE. The CDR3 coding sequence is TGTGCCAGCAGTATGGGGGCTGGGATTCAGCCCCAGCATTTT. Its translation is CASSMGAGIQPQHF.

This CDR3 is CSATRDQTYEQYV. The CDR3 coding sequence is TGCAGTGCTACACGGGACCAGACCTACGAGCAGTACGTC. V and J are TRBV20-1 and TRBJ2-7; D assignment may be TRBD1 or TRBD2 (5 bases each). Germline V lookup: CDR1 DFQATT, CDR2 SNEGSKA (reference sequence). The CDR3 consists of 13 residues. The V end was cut by 4 bases, the J end by 2 bases, with 12 bases between.

This clonotype was observed a single time. The V and J genes are TRBV24-1 and TRBJ1-2; D possibly corresponds to TRBD1 (6 bases). V was pared by 4 bases and J by 2 bases, with 16 bases between. The CDR3 is 16 residues long. Germline lookup yields CDR1 KGHDR and CDR2 SFDVKD. The CDR3 DNA follows: TGTGCCACCAGTGAGCCCTACAGGGACGGGAACTATGGCTACACCTTC. Protein product: CATSEPYRDGNYGYTF.